What follows are 22 T cell receptor beta chains derived from one specimen sequenced in a study of blood T cell repertoires in COVID-19. Only in-frame clones appear in the TCRdb table, and some are missing; sequencing was by immunoSEQ multiplex PCR. The sample consists of about 160,000 clones, approximately 90% of them appearing once. Material: peripheral blood. The receptors here all came from a woman aged 60-75 years with active or convalescent COVID-19.

The chain has TRBV14 and TRBJ1-1; D unclear. Germline CDR1 SGHDN, CDR2 FVKESK. Trimming pared 4 bases from V and 2 bases from J, leaving 17 bases between. This CDR3 has 16 amino acids. For the CDR3, the DNA is TGTGCCAGCAGCCTTCTGTCGAGCGGAACTAACACTGAAGCTTTCTTT. Protein sequence: CASSLLSSGTNTEAFF. Full variable domain (remainder filled in from reference TRBV14 and TRBJ1-1): EAGVTQFPSHSVIEKGQTVTLRCDPISGHDNLYWYRRVMGKEIKFLLHFVKESKQDESGMPNNRFLAERTGGTYSTLKVQPAELEDSGVYFCASSLLSSGTNTEAFFGQGTRLTVV.

The chain combines TRBV19 with TRBJ1-3; D possibly corresponds to TRBD1 (5 bases). Germline V gives CDR1 LNHDA, CDR2 SQIVND (reference sequence). Between the trimmed V and J ends, which lost 5 bases and 0 bases, there was a span of 14 bases. This CDR3 is 16 amino acids long. The CDR3 sequence is CASSAGQGYSGNTIYF. The CDR3 DNA reads TGTGCCAGTAGTGCAGGACAAGGGTACTCTGGAAACACCATATATTTT.

The chain uses TRBV9 and TRBJ2-2; D is undetermined. Germline V lookup: CDR1 SGDLS, CDR2 YYNGEE. Trimming pared 2 bases from V and 7 bases from J, leaving 18 bases between. The CDR3 runs 16 residues. The CDR3, as DNA: TGTGCCAGCAGCGTTAGAACTAAACCGACCCTCGGGGAGCTGTTTTTT. This gives the protein CASSVRTKPTLGELFF.

The CDR3 here is CASSPTLAASSYNEQFF. The CDR3 coding sequence is TGTGCCAGCAGCCCTACCCTAGCGGCTAGCTCCTACAATGAGCAGTTCTTC. This chain joins TRBV3-1 (or the pseudogene TRBV3-2) and TRBJ2-1; 7 bases are shared with TRBD2. The junction had 9 bases not matched to a gene; V was cut back by 4 bases and J by 0 bases. CDR3 length: 17 residues. From germline, CDR1 is LGHDT and CDR2 YNNKEL (reference sequence).

This clone showed up just once. The V gene is TRBV11-2, the J gene TRBJ1-5, with TRBD1 identical over 8 bases. This CDR3 has 16 residues. Trimming removed 1 base from V and 7 bases from J; junction bases left unmatched: 9. CDR1 is SGHAT, CDR2 FQNNGV, per germline. The CDR3: CASSLGGTGSGQPQHF. The CDR3 DNA reads as TGTGCCAGCAGCTTAGGAGGGACAGGATCGGGGCAGCCCCAGCATTTT.

V gene TRBV7-2 combines with J gene TRBJ1-5; the match to TRBD1 covers 7 bases. CDR1 SGHTA and CDR2 FQGNSA come from the germline V gene. The CDR3 runs 15 residues. Trimming removed 2 bases from V and 8 bases from J; junction bases left unmatched: 9. CDR3 in DNA: TGTGCCAGCAGCTTATCTGGGACAGCCGGGGAGCCCCAGCATTTT. Its translation: CASSLSGTAGEPQHF.

This chain links TRBV3-1 (or the pseudogene TRBV3-2) with TRBJ2-3; D uncertain. Germline-derived CDR1 and CDR2 are LGHDT and YNNKEL (reference sequence). CDR3 size: 16 residues. Between the trimmed V and J ends, which lost 4 bases and 0 bases, there was a span of 14 bases. This CDR3 reads CASSPQRRSSTDTQYF. CDR3 nucleotides: TGTGCCAGCAGCCCCCAAAGGAGATCTAGCACAGATACGCAGTATTTT.

At least ten counts were recorded for this clone. The chain employs TRBV18 and TRBJ1-5; 8 nucleotides line up with TRBD1. Germline values: CDR1 KGHSH, CDR2 LQKENI. The CDR3 is made up of 16 amino acids. The ends lost 6 bases at V and 0 bases at J; junction bases unmatched: 7. This CDR3 is CASSLYRGDSNQPQHF. The CDR3 nucleotides are TGTGCCAGCTCCCTTTACAGGGGGGATAGCAATCAGCCCCAGCATTTT.

The count of this clone is one. The genes are TRBV4-1 and TRBJ2-7; D possibly corresponds to TRBD2 (5 bases). V was trimmed by 0 bases and J by 3 bases, leaving 6 bases between them. This CDR3 contains 13 residues. Germline lookup yields CDR1 MGHRA and CDR2 YSYEKL. The CDR3 nucleotides are TGCGCCAGCAGCCAAGATGCGGGCTACGAGCAGTACTTC. Its translation: CASSQDAGYEQYF.

This clone was counted a few times. The chain employs TRBV24-1 and TRBJ2-1; possibly TRBD1 for D (6 bases). This CDR3 spans 13 amino acids. V was clipped by 6 bases and J by 5 bases, with 10 bases between them. The germline CDR1 and CDR2 sequences are KGHDR and SFDVKD. The CDR3 DNA reads as TGTGCCACCAGTAATTCAGGGGACAATGAGCAGTTCTTC. Translation gives CATSNSGDNEQFF.

Concerning this clone itself: Different DNA sequences within this sample yield the same CDR3. V is TRBV18 and J is TRBJ1-1; a weak D match, TRBD1 (6 bases). Per germline, CDR1 KGHSH and CDR2 LQKENI. The CDR3 is made up of 13 amino acids. The ends were cut back, 3 bases at V and 4 bases at J, with 9 bases in the middle. CDR3 region: CASSPQGSTEAFF. Written as DNA, the CDR3 is TGTGCCAGCTCACCCCAGGGGAGCACTGAAGCTTTCTTT.

The chain joins TRBV2 to TRBJ2-5, with TRBD2 identical over 11 bases. Germline CDR1 reads SNHLY; CDR2 reads FYNNEI. The V segment lost 5 bases and the J segment 2 bases; nucleotides outside the gene matches: 10. The CDR3 runs to 17 residues. The CDR3 DNA reads TGTGCCAGCAGTTCCTCCAGACTAGCGGGGATACAAGAGACCCAGTACTTC. This translates into CASSSSRLAGIQETQYF. Variable domain in full (rest from reference TRBV2 and TRBJ2-5): EPEVTQTPSHQVTQMGQEVILRCVPISNHLYFYWYRQILGQKVEFLVSFYNNEISEKSEIFDDQFSVERPDGSNFTLKIRSTKLEDSAMYFCASSSSRLAGIQETQYFGPGTRLLVL.

The genes are TRBV5-1 and TRBJ1-6; possible D gene TRBD1, 6 bases. V was trimmed by 1 base and J by 7 bases, leaving 12 bases between them. CDR3 length equals 15 residues. Germline CDR1 reads SGHRS; CDR2 reads YFSETQ. CDR3 nucleotide sequence: TGCGCCAGCAGCTTGACACAGGGTACCAATTCACCCCTCCACTTT. It yields the protein CASSLTQGTNSPLHF.

V is TRBV5-6 and J is TRBJ2-7; TRBD2 agrees at 12 bases. The CDR3 extends over 15 amino acids. Germline V gene sequence: CDR1 SGHDT, CDR2 YYEEEE. Trimming took 4 bases from V and 2 from J; bases not matched to a gene: 4. This chain's CDR3 is CASSRLAGGTYEQYF. CDR3 sequence (DNA): TGTGCCAGCAGCCGTCTAGCGGGGGGGACCTACGAGCAGTACTTC.

The chain carries TRBV19 and TRBJ1-2; D ambiguous. Between the trimmed V and J ends, which lost 5 bases and 2 bases, there was a span of 12 bases. The CDR3 has 14 amino acids. Germline CDR1 and CDR2: LNHDA and SQIVND (reference sequence). The CDR3 reads CASSALPQNYGYTF. CDR3 DNA sequence: TGTGCCAGTAGTGCCCTACCACAGAACTATGGCTACACCTTC.

V usage is TRBV19 and J usage is TRBJ1-3, with 7 bases lining up with TRBD1. Per the germline V gene, CDR1 is LNHDA and CDR2 is SQIVND (reference sequence). The CDR3 length is 17 residues. J gave up 2 bases and V 5 bases, and 12 bases lay outside the gene matches. The DNA for the CDR3 is TGTGCCAGTAGTGCCAATGGGAGACAGGGAGCTGGAAACACCATATATTTT. Residues: CASSANGRQGAGNTIYF.

The genes are TRBV3-1 (or the pseudogene TRBV3-2) and TRBJ2-3; TRBD2 might be the D (5 bases). Trimming shortened V by 1 base and J by 6 bases, and 14 bases separated the two germline ends. The germline gives CDR1 LGHDT, CDR2 YNNKEL (reference sequence). The CDR3 length is 15 residues. As DNA, the CDR3 is TGTGCCAGCAGCCAAGTCCCCCTAGCCCCGGATACGCAGTATTTT. It codes for CASSQVPLAPDTQYF.

The chain combines TRBV4-1 with TRBJ1-2; tentatively, D is TRBD1 (6 bases). Germline V CDR1 and CDR2: MGHRA, YSYEKL. This CDR3 is 17 amino acids long. Trimming left V 0 bases short and J 0 bases short, with 14 bases between. The CDR3 spells CASSQDTGQLANYGYTF. The CDR3 coding sequence is TGCGCCAGCAGCCAAGATACCGGACAGTTAGCTAACTATGGCTACACCTTC.

This clone was seen only once. This chain connects TRBV24-1 to TRBJ2-5; TRBD1 agrees at 10 bases. The germline CDR1 and CDR2 sequences are KGHDR and SFDVKD. The CDR3 length is 13 residues. V gave up 7 bases and J gave up 4 bases; unmatched junction bases: 2. This CDR3 reads CATRGTGAETQYF. CDR3 DNA: TGTGCCACCAGGGGGACAGGGGCAGAGACCCAGTACTTC.

Concerning this clone: Other DNA sequences of this sample code for an identical CDR3. V and J are TRBV10-3 and TRBJ1-2; no reliable D call. Germline lookup yields CDR1 ENHRY and CDR2 SYGVKD. CDR3 length equals 13 residues. V was cut by 6 bases and J by 2 bases, with 10 bases left in between. The CDR3 sequence: CAIREGRNYGYTF. CDR3 coding DNA: TGTGCCATCAGGGAGGGCAGGAACTATGGCTACACCTTC.

The chain uses TRBV11-2 and TRBJ1-6, with TRBD1 matching over 9 bases. Germline CDR1 is SGHAT and CDR2 is FQNNGV. Trimming removed 3 bases from V and 11 bases from J; junction bases left unmatched: 5. The CDR3 has 14 amino acids. CDR3 sequence reads: CASSFGTGNPPLHF. The CDR3 DNA sequence: TGTGCCAGCAGCTTCGGGACAGGGAACCCACCCCTCCACTTT.

The chain recombines TRBV11-2 with TRBJ1-3; possible D gene TRBD1, 5 bases. Trimming removed 7 bases from V and 8 bases from J, with 15 bases in between. CDR3 length: 13 amino acids. Per the germline V gene, CDR1 is SGHAT and CDR2 is FQNNGV. This CDR3 is CASTLMWGDTIYF. CDR3 DNA: TGTGCCAGCACCCTAATGTGGGGGGACACCATATATTTT.